The rows below give T cell receptor beta chains drawn from one sample of a study of blood T cell repertoires in COVID-19. Assay used: immunoSEQ multiplex PCR; TCRdb lists only in-frame clones, some missing. The profile covers about 380,000 clones, with 85% to 90% appearing a single time and about 1.1% taken by the ten largest. Specimen: PBMCs or T cells enriched from blood (not recorded which). These receptors were taken from a woman between 18 and 29 years old who had recovered from COVID-19. CDR3s include the opening cysteine and the closing phenylalanine or tryptophan. The order of the fields is J gene, V gene, D gene, clone size, CDR3 DNA, CDR3 protein. The D gene is left open where the match is weak. A clone size is listed for some rows: how often the clone was seen (once, few, many), or a class if it is expanded.

J gene: TRBJ2-5; V gene: TRBV4-3; D gene: TRBD1; clone size: .; CDR3 DNA: TGCGCCAGCAGCCAAGAGACAGGGGCCCGGCAAGAGACCCAGTACTTC; CDR3 protein: CASSQETGARQETQYF
J gene: TRBJ1-1; V gene: TRBV18; D gene: .; clone size: .; CDR3 DNA: TGTGCCAGCTCACCACGAAGGGGGAACACTGAAGCTTTCTTT; CDR3 protein: CASSPRRGNTEAFF
J gene: TRBJ2-5; V gene: TRBV29-1; D gene: TRBD1; clone size: .; CDR3 DNA: TGCAGCGTTGAGGACAGGGGGACCGGGGAGACCCAGTACTTC; CDR3 protein: CSVEDRGTGETQYF
J gene: TRBJ2-3; V gene: TRBV6-2/TRBV6-3; D gene: .; clone size: once; CDR3 DNA: TGTGCCAGCAGTCCACTAGCAGGGAGAACCCTATGGGATACGCAGTATTTT; CDR3 protein: CASSPLAGRTLWDTQYF
J gene: TRBJ1-6; V gene: TRBV6-5; D gene: .; clone size: .; CDR3 DNA: TGTGCCAGCAGTTACCGGGGCCGGGAGTATAATTCACCCCTCCACTTT; CDR3 protein: CASSYRGREYNSPLHF
J gene: TRBJ2-5; V gene: TRBV15; D gene: .; clone size: .; CDR3 DNA: TGTGCCACTAGCAGAGATCCGCGGGCTCAAGAGACCCAGTACTTC; CDR3 protein: CATSRDPRAQETQYF
J gene: TRBJ2-4; V gene: TRBV2; D gene: .; clone size: .; CDR3 DNA: TGTGCCAGCAGTGAAGCGTACCAGGGAAGGACCAAAAACATTCAGTACTTC; CDR3 protein: CASSEAYQGRTKNIQYF
J gene: TRBJ1-1; V gene: TRBV30; D gene: .; clone size: .; CDR3 DNA: TGTGCCTGGAGGGAGGGCGGTGAAGCTTTCTTT; CDR3 protein: CAWREGGEAFF
J gene: TRBJ1-6; V gene: TRBV5-4; D gene: TRBD1; clone size: .; CDR3 DNA: TGTGCCAGCAGCAGTAACCGGGACAGGGGTAGTTCACCCCTCCACTTT; CDR3 protein: CASSSNRDRGSSPLHF
J gene: TRBJ2-7; V gene: TRBV4-1; D gene: .; clone size: .; CDR3 DNA: TGCGCCAGCAGCCAAGTTCCTAGCTCCTACGAGCAGTACTTC; CDR3 protein: CASSQVPSSYEQYF
J gene: TRBJ2-5; V gene: TRBV11-3; D gene: TRBD2; clone size: .; CDR3 DNA: TGTGCCAGCAGCTTAGGAATAGCGGGGGATCAAGAGACCCAGTACTTC; CDR3 protein: CASSLGIAGDQETQYF
J gene: TRBJ1-2; V gene: TRBV5-6; D gene: .; clone size: .; CDR3 DNA: TGTGCCAGCAGCTTGGTCGGAGGGCCGAGGGGTGGCTACACCTTC; CDR3 protein: CASSLVGGPRGGYTF
J gene: TRBJ2-7; V gene: TRBV7-9; D gene: TRBD1; clone size: many; CDR3 DNA: TGTGCCAGCAGCGAACGGGACAGGGACCCTAGAGACCACGACGAGCAGTACTTC; CDR3 protein: CASSERDRDPRDHDEQYF
J gene: TRBJ1-2; V gene: TRBV14; D gene: .; clone size: .; CDR3 DNA: TGTGCCAGCAGCCAACGGCGGGCGGGTGGCTACACCTTC; CDR3 protein: CASSQRRAGGYTF
J gene: TRBJ2-3; V gene: TRBV2; D gene: TRBD1; clone size: .; CDR3 DNA: TGTGCCAGCAGTGCCCTTAGGACAGGGGGCACAGATACGCAGTATTTT; CDR3 protein: CASSALRTGGTDTQYF
J gene: TRBJ1-2; V gene: TRBV10-2; D gene: .; clone size: once; CDR3 DNA: TGCGCCAGCAGTGAGCGGGGGGATGGCTACACCTTC; CDR3 protein: CASSERGDGYTF
J gene: TRBJ2-5; V gene: TRBV29-1; D gene: .; clone size: .; CDR3 DNA: TGCAGCGGGGGCGCCGGCGGAGAGACCCAGTACTTC; CDR3 protein: CSGGAGGETQYF
J gene: TRBJ1-4; V gene: TRBV9; D gene: .; clone size: .; CDR3 DNA: TGTGCCAGCTCAAAGGGGAACCGGGGGAATGAAAAACTGTTTTTT; CDR3 protein: CASSKGNRGNEKLFF
J gene: TRBJ2-3; V gene: TRBV3-1/TRBV3-2; D gene: .; clone size: .; CDR3 DNA: TGTGCCAGCAGCCGGTTCGGGGGATCCATCACAGATACGCAGTATTTT; CDR3 protein: CASSRFGGSITDTQYF
J gene: TRBJ2-2; V gene: TRBV11-2; D gene: .; clone size: .; CDR3 DNA: TGTGCCAGCAGCTTTTTAGGAGAGAACACCGGGGAGCTGTTTTTT; CDR3 protein: CASSFLGENTGELFF
J gene: TRBJ1-1; V gene: TRBV7-2; D gene: .; clone size: .; CDR3 DNA: TGTGCCAGCAGCTTAGAGGGAGGTATTGCTGAAGCTTTCTTT; CDR3 protein: CASSLEGGIAEAFF
J gene: TRBJ1-3; V gene: TRBV5-1; D gene: .; clone size: .; CDR3 DNA: TGCGCCAGCAGCTTGTCTTCCGGTGCCCTCTCTGGAAACACCATATATTTT; CDR3 protein: CASSLSSGALSGNTIYF
J gene: TRBJ2-3; V gene: TRBV7-2; D gene: TRBD2; clone size: .; CDR3 DNA: TGTGCCAGCAGCCCTCTAGTGACTAGCGGAAAGAGCACAGATACGCAGTATTTT; CDR3 protein: CASSPLVTSGKSTDTQYF
J gene: TRBJ1-2; V gene: TRBV6-2/TRBV6-3; D gene: .; clone size: .; CDR3 DNA: TGTGCCAGCAGTTACTTCACACAGGGCGGCTATGGCTACACCTTC; CDR3 protein: CASSYFTQGGYGYTF
J gene: TRBJ1-1; V gene: TRBV19; D gene: .; clone size: .; CDR3 DNA: TGTGCCAGTGCCGAGCGATGGGTGAACACTGAAGCTTTCTTT; CDR3 protein: CASAERWVNTEAFF
J gene: TRBJ1-4; V gene: TRBV19; D gene: .; clone size: few; CDR3 DNA: TGTGCCAGTAGTACCGACAGTTTTCTCGGTCGTGCAACTAATGAAAAACTGTTTTTT; CDR3 protein: CASSTDSFLGRATNEKLFF
J gene: TRBJ2-3; V gene: TRBV19; D gene: TRBD2; clone size: once; CDR3 DNA: TGTGCCAGTAGGGGAATTGGGGCGGGGGAACACACAGATACGCAGTATTTT; CDR3 protein: CASRGIGAGEHTDTQYF
J gene: TRBJ2-3; V gene: TRBV15; D gene: TRBD1; clone size: .; CDR3 DNA: TGTGCCACCAGTCCCGGGACAGGGATCACAGATACGCAGTATTTT; CDR3 protein: CATSPGTGITDTQYF
J gene: TRBJ2-2; V gene: TRBV28; D gene: TRBD2; clone size: .; CDR3 DNA: TGTGCCAGCAGCACACGACTAGCGGGGGGATCCACCGGGGAGCTGTTTTTT; CDR3 protein: CASSTRLAGGSTGELFF
J gene: TRBJ1-2; V gene: TRBV7-9; D gene: TRBD1; clone size: .; CDR3 DNA: TGTGCCAGCAGCTCGCCCGGGACAGGGGAATATGGCTACACCTTC; CDR3 protein: CASSSPGTGEYGYTF
J gene: TRBJ2-7; V gene: TRBV9; D gene: .; clone size: .; CDR3 DNA: TGTGCCAGCAGCGCTCCCCCCCAGGACGAGCAGTACTTC; CDR3 protein: CASSAPPQDEQYF
J gene: TRBJ1-3; V gene: TRBV9; D gene: .; clone size: .; CDR3 DNA: TGTGCCAGCTCACAGGGAATCTCTGGAAACACCATATATTTT; CDR3 protein: CASSQGISGNTIYF
J gene: TRBJ2-2; V gene: TRBV20-1; D gene: .; clone size: .; CDR3 DNA: TGCAGTGCTAGTTCCTGGGGGCGAGGATCTACCGGGGAGCTGTTTTTT; CDR3 protein: CSASSWGRGSTGELFF
J gene: TRBJ1-5; V gene: TRBV5-1; D gene: TRBD1; clone size: .; CDR3 DNA: TGCGCCAGCAGCTTGGCAGGGGGCGATGGTCAGCCCCAGCATTTT; CDR3 protein: CASSLAGGDGQPQHF
J gene: TRBJ1-5; V gene: TRBV27; D gene: .; clone size: .; CDR3 DNA: TGTGCCAGCAGTGAACTTGCCTCCAATCAGCCCCAGCATTTT; CDR3 protein: CASSELASNQPQHF
J gene: TRBJ1-4; V gene: TRBV19; D gene: .; clone size: .; CDR3 DNA: TGTGCCAGTAAACAGGGTTATCGGGGGGATGAAAAACTGTTTTTT; CDR3 protein: CASKQGYRGDEKLFF
J gene: TRBJ2-7; V gene: TRBV12-3/TRBV12-4; D gene: .; clone size: .; CDR3 DNA: TGTGCCAGCAGTTTTGCCGGGGAAGAGCAGTACTTC; CDR3 protein: CASSFAGEEQYF
J gene: TRBJ2-3; V gene: TRBV27; D gene: TRBD1; clone size: .; CDR3 DNA: TGTGCCAGCGGACAGGGTTTCAGCACAGATACGCAGTATTTT; CDR3 protein: CASGQGFSTDTQYF